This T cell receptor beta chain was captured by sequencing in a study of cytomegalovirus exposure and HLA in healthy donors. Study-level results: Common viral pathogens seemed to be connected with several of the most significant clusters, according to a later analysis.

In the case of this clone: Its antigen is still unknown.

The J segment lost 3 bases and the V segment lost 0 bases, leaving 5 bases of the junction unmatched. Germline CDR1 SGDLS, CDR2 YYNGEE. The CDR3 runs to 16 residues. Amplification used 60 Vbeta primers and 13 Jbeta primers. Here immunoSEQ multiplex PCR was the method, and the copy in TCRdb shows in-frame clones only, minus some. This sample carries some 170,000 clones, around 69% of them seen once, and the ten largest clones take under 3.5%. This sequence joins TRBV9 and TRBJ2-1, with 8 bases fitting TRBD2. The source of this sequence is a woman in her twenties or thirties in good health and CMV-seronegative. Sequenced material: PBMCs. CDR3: CASSVERGGFYNEQFF. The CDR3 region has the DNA TGTGCCAGCAGCGTAGAACGGGGGGGATTCTACAATGAGCAGTTCTTC.